The entry below gives a single TCR beta chain sequence along with its context. This record comes from a study of T-cell memory formation after mild COVID-19. V gave up 0 bases and J gave up 8 bases; unmatched junction bases: 11. Germline assignment: CDR1 LGHNA and CDR2 YNFKEQ. This CDR3 has 16 amino acids. MiXCR, applied by TCRdb to the 5' RACE reads, yields one record per CDR3 protein. Of roughly 550,000 distinct CDR3 sequences in the sample, 20% were seen once. The rearrangement links TRBV4-2 to TRBJ2-3, with 7 bases lining up with TRBD2. The sequenced material came from PBMCs or a T cell subset sorted from them (not recorded which). This sequence originates from an adult woman who had mild COVID-19 (a few samples of this study predate the infection). Cell type and time point are not known. The CDR3 bases are TGTGCCAGCAGCCAAGATTCGGCGCCCCCGGGAGGTACGCAGTATTTT. Protein product: CASSQDSAPPGGTQYF.